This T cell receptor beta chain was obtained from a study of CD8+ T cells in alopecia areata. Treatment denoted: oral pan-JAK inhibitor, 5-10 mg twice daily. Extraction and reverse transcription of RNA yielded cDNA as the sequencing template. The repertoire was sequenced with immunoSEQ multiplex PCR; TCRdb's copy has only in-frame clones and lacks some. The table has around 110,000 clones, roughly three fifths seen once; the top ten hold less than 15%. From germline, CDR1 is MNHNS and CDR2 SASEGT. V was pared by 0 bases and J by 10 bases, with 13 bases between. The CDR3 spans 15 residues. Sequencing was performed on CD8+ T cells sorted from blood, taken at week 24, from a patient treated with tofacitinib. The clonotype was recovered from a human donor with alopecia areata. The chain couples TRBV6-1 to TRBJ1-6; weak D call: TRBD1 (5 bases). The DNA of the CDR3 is TGTGCCAGCAGTGAAGCGCTGGGGACGCAATCACCCCTCCACTTT. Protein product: CASSEALGTQSPLHF.